This T cell receptor beta chain was captured in a study of blood T cell repertoires in COVID-19 (TCRdb year 2020). About the investigation overall: Collaborator samples came from the United States, Italy and Spain and covered acute and convalescent phases of COVID-19. The material from the prospective study consisted of cDNA or gDNA derived from T cells, B-cell-depleted T cells, or PBMCs. Subjects who had been exposed to COVID-19, were actively infected with it, or had recovered from it provided the deeply sampled blood TCRbeta repertoires that made up the dataset. The repertoires were released in a freely available public database meant as a resource for research on the immune response to SARS-CoV-2. Samples were obtained from the ongoing ImmuneRACE study (first 160 participants) and from about 1,300 subjects provided by 6 global collaborators. Nearly every sample came with metadata listing a de-identified subject ID, COVID-19 status, age in years and sex. Where available, HLA class I and class II types were obtained from metadata supplied by the sample provider rather than from assay-based typing.

At one collaborating source in Seattle, patients were enrolled during active infection and were followed longitudinally through the course of disease. The collaborating institutions used their own protocols to collect whole blood in K2EDTA tubes. Collaborator samples were shipped for TCRbeta analysis as frozen whole blood, isolated PBMCs, or DNA extracted from either sample type. The germline V gene (reference sequence) yields LNHDA for CDR1 and SQIVND for CDR2. Taken from cysteine to phenylalanine, the CDR3 has 15 residues. Solely the CDR3 DNA is kept, with 45 bases framed from the first base. Relative to germline, V is 3 bases shorter and J is 8 bases shorter, with 17 bases between their ends. TCRbeta CDR3 regions were amplified from genomic DNA by means of the immunoSEQ Assay, a bias-controlled multiplex PCR. The authors' analysis ran thus. Within the assay, amplification of reference gene primers was used to estimate how many nucleated cells each sample contained. To quantify the absolute abundance of each unique TCRbeta CDR3 rearrangement, sequence reads were collapsed and filtered. For each sample, productive Simpson clonality was calculated by taking the square root of Simpson's diversity index across productive rearrangements. TCRdb retrieved this table from immuneACCESS and kept in-frame rearrangements only. Not all clones are present; in checked studies, unresolved V genes account for under half, and no reason is known for the remainder. Clone size and the V and J calls come from that table; the DNA yielded D and trimming. The sample table records about 49,000 clones; over 85% of these occur just once. Over 0.95% of the sample is held by the ten biggest clonotypes.

About this clone: The specificity of this receptor is unknown. No base quality values were provided; no much bigger clone lies one nucleotide off.

The research as a whole found: The quantity of clinical and demographic metadata differed by source and by participant and was supplied without curation.

Sequencing was done on a sample of peripheral blood. This chain is built from TRBV19 and TRBJ2-4; the D gene is perhaps TRBD1, from 5 matching bases. This TCR was sampled from a man aged 55 to 70 with COVID-19, enrolled during active disease. Read as DNA, the sequence is TGTGCCAGTAGTATGAGAAGGACATTTGGCGACATTCAGTACTTC. This codes for CASSMRRTFGDIQYF.